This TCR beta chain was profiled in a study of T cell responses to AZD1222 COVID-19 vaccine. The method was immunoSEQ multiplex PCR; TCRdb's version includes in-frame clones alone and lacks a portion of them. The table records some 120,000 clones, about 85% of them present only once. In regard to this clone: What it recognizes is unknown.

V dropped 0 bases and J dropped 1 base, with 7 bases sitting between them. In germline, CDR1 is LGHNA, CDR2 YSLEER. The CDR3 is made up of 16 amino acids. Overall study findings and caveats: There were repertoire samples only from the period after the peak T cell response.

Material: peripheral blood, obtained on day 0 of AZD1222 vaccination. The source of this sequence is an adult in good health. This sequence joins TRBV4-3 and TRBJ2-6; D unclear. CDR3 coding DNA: TGCGCCAGCAGCCAAGAAGGCAATTCTGGGGCCAACGTCCTGACTTTC. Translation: CASSQEGNSGANVLTF.